This is a list of T cell receptor beta chains from one sample in a study of T cell repertoires in cytomegalovirus infection. TCRdb processed the reads anew with MiXCR; each CDR3 protein has one entry. The sample includes some 270,000 distinct CDR3 sequences, over 15% seen only once; the top ten take roughly 50%. The sample comprised CD8+ T cells from PBMCs. These receptors were collected from a human donor in good health (CMV status not recorded). Some clones in this sample may be carry-over from other donors' samples. The CDR3 runs from the conserved cysteine through the conserved F or W. Each record gives: V gene, D gene, J gene, clone size, CDR3 DNA, CDR3 protein. The D gene is left open where the match is weak. Expanded clones get a size class; other rows say once, few or many, or leave the size out.

TRBV7-9,NA,TRBJ1-4,once,TGTGCCAGCAGCTTTCTAGGGGACGAAAAACTGTTTTTT,CASSFLGDEKLFF
TRBV7-4,TRBD1,TRBJ1-5,NA,TGTGCCAGCAGCAACGGACAGGGGTCCAATCAGCCCCAGCATTTT,CASSNGQGSNQPQHF
TRBV6-2/TRBV6-3,NA,TRBJ1-1,many,TGTGCCAGCAGCTTAGGTCTCACTGAAGCTTTCTTT,CASSLGLTEAFF
TRBV28,NA,TRBJ2-4,NA,TGTGCCAGCAGTGGCCGGGCCGAATTAGCCAAAAACATTCAGTACTTC,CASSGRAELAKNIQYF
TRBV19,NA,TRBJ1-2,few,TGTGCCAGTAGTAGACTAGGGACACCAGATGGCTACACCTTC,CASSRLGTPDGYTF
TRBV27,TRBD1,TRBJ2-1,NA,TGTGCCAGCAGTACGAAGGACAGGGGCAATGAGCAGTTCTTC,CASSTKDRGNEQFF
TRBV29-1,TRBD1,TRBJ1-2,few,TGCAGCGTTGAAGATCGAGCTGCGGAGGGGGCGGACTATGGCTACACCTTC,CSVEDRAAEGADYGYTF
TRBV28,TRBD2,TRBJ2-3,NA,TGTGCCAGCAGTTTAACGACTAGCGGGGGCACAGATACGCAGTATTTT,CASSLTTSGGTDTQYF
TRBV20-1,NA,TRBJ2-1,NA,TGCAGTGCTGGCTCCAGCGAGTCAGTCTACAATGAGCAGTTCTTC,CSAGSSESVYNEQFF
TRBV4-1,NA,TRBJ1-5,NA,TGCGCCAGCAGCCAAGCACAGGGTGGAAGGCAGCCCCAGCATTTT,CASSQAQGGRQPQHF
TRBV4-1,NA,TRBJ2-1,NA,TGCGCCACCAAATACGAGCCGGGGGGCGCCTACAATGAGCAGTTCTTC,CATKYEPGGAYNEQFF
TRBV7-9,NA,TRBJ2-1,NA,TGTGCCAGCAGCTCGTACAGGGCCTCCTACAATGAGCAGTTCTTC,CASSSYRASYNEQFF
TRBV7-8,TRBD1,TRBJ1-6,many,TGTGCCAGCAGCTTGGACAGGGGAAATTCACCCCTCCACTTT,CASSLDRGNSPLHF
TRBV14,NA,TRBJ1-1,NA,TGTGCCAGCAGCCAAGATTACCGGAAATTGGGGGACACTGAAGCTTTCTTT,CASSQDYRKLGDTEAFF
TRBV24-1,NA,TRBJ2-1,NA,TGTGCCACCAGTGAGGGGAATGTGCAGTTCTTC,CATSEGNVQFF
TRBV13,NA,TRBJ2-1,few,TGTGCCAGCAGCCGCCGCGGAGGGGGACATGAGCAGTTCTTC,CASSRRGGGHEQFF
TRBV28,TRBD2,TRBJ2-1,few,TGTGCCAGCAGTTTGTATCTAGCGGGGGGATACAATGAGCAGTTCTTC,CASSLYLAGGYNEQFF
TRBV4-3,NA,TRBJ2-1,NA,TGCGCCAGCAGCCTGCGGGGCACCTACAATGAGCAGTTCTTC,CASSLRGTYNEQFF
TRBV7-2,NA,TRBJ1-5,many,TGTGCCAGCAGCCCCGCGGGAGCACAGGGAGGTCAGCCCCAGCATTTT,CASSPAGAQGGQPQHF
TRBV6-6,NA,TRBJ1-1,few,TGTGCCAGCATTCTGAACCTTGAAGCTTTCTTT,CASILNLEAFF
TRBV7-2,TRBD1,TRBJ2-7,NA,TGTGCCAGCAGCTCTTTGGACAGGGGCTACGAGCAGTACTTC,CASSSLDRGYEQYF
TRBV7-2,TRBD2,TRBJ2-1,NA,TGTGCCAGCAGCCCAAGACGCGGGGGGGGCTCCTACAATGAGCAGTTCTTC,CASSPRRGGGSYNEQFF
TRBV14,TRBD2,TRBJ2-5,few,TGTGCCAGCAGCCGCGGGAACGGGAGGCGAGAGACCCAGTACTTC,CASSRGNGRRETQYF
TRBV29-1,NA,TRBJ2-7,NA,TGCAGCGTTGAAGACACAGATAATTCCTACGAGCAGTACTTC,CSVEDTDNSYEQYF
TRBV11-2,NA,TRBJ2-3,many,TGTGCCAGCAGCTTAACACCCCAGGGACCGGAATCTAGCACAGATACGCAGTATTTT,CASSLTPQGPESSTDTQYF
TRBV29-1,TRBD1,TRBJ2-1,NA,TGCAGCGCCACCGGGACAGGGGTCGATGAGCAGTTCTTC,CSATGTGVDEQFF
TRBV29-1,TRBD2,TRBJ2-5,many,TGCAGCGTTGAAGAGCGGGGGCAAGAGACCCAGTACTTC,CSVEERGQETQYF
TRBV5-1,TRBD1,TRBJ1-1,NA,TGCGCCAGCAGCTTAGGCGACAGGGACACTGAAGCTTTCTTT,CASSLGDRDTEAFF
TRBV11-2,NA,TRBJ2-7,few,TGTGCCAGCAGCTTAGCACAGGCGTCCTACGAGCAGTACTTC,CASSLAQASYEQYF
TRBV6-5,NA,TRBJ1-1,few,TGTGCCAGCAGTCCTTCCGGACGGGAAGCTTTCTTT,CASSPSGREAFF
TRBV28,TRBD1,TRBJ1-1,NA,TGTGCCAGCAGTTTATCCGTGACAGGGGTCGCTGAAGCTTTCTTT,CASSLSVTGVAEAFF
TRBV6-1,NA,TRBJ2-7,few,TGTGCCAGCAGTGGATCCCCGTACGGGGTGGACGAGCAGTACTTC,CASSGSPYGVDEQYF
TRBV7-9,TRBD1,TRBJ2-1,many,TGTGCCAGCAGCTCATACAGGGGAGTATCCTACAATGAGCAGTTCTTC,CASSSYRGVSYNEQFF
TRBV6-1,TRBD2,TRBJ2-3,NA,TGTGCCAGCCTACGGGGGGGGGCAAGCACAGATACGCAGTATTTT,CASLRGGASTDTQYF
TRBV6-2/TRBV6-3,NA,TRBJ2-1,NA,TGTGCCAGCAGTTCCTACGGAAGCTCCTACAATGAGCAGTTCTTC,CASSSYGSSYNEQFF
TRBV4-1,TRBD1,TRBJ2-5,NA,TGCGCCAGCAGCCGACGGACAGGGACCTCGGAGACCCAGTACTTC,CASSRRTGTSETQYF
TRBV19,NA,TRBJ1-1,NA,TGTGCCAGTAGTTTCACCGGGCTTGACACTGAAGCTTTCTTT,CASSFTGLDTEAFF
TRBV7-8,TRBD1,TRBJ2-2,many,TGTGCCAGCAGCCGACCGACAGGGGGCGAGTACACCGGGGAGCTGTTTTTT,CASSRPTGGEYTGELFF
TRBV5-5,NA,TRBJ2-3,many,TGTGCCAGCAGCTTTTGGGGCCCGCCAGATACGCAGTATTTT,CASSFWGPPDTQYF
TRBV7-9,NA,TRBJ1-1,many,TGTGCCAGCCACAGGAGAACAGGGTCGAAACGTGACACTGAAGCTTTCTTT,CASHRRTGSKRDTEAFF
TRBV10-3,NA,TRBJ2-7,NA,TGTGCCATCAGTGAGTCCGCACGGGCAACCACCCACGAGCAGTACTTC,CAISESARATTHEQYF
TRBV7-8,NA,TRBJ2-5,many,TGTGCCAGCATCACACGGAGGGGGCCCCAAGAGACCCAGTACTTC,CASITRRGPQETQYF
TRBV7-2,NA,TRBJ2-2,many,TGTGCCAGCAGCCGTTCCACCGGGGAGCTGTTTTTT,CASSRSTGELFF
TRBV6-6,NA,TRBJ1-3,NA,TGTGCCAGCAGTCCATCCCGGTACCCGATCTCGGACGGAGACACCATATATTTT,CASSPSRYPISDGDTIYF
TRBV7-8,NA,TRBJ1-2,many,TGTGCCAGCAGCTTAGGTCGGGCGGCGGCTAACTATGGCTACACCTTC,CASSLGRAAANYGYTF
TRBV25-1,NA,TRBJ2-7,few,TGCCGGGACTGGGGTTCCTACGAGCAGTACTTC,CRDWGSYEQYF
TRBV12-5,NA,TRBJ2-2,many,TGTGCTAGTGGTTTGGTACTGGGGGTCGAGGACACCGGGGAGCTGTTTTTT,CASGLVLGVEDTGELFF
TRBV5-1,NA,TRBJ2-7,few,TGCGCCAGCAGCTTGGAATGGACAGACTACGAGCAGTACTTC,CASSLEWTDYEQYF
TRBV5-6,TRBD2,TRBJ2-2,NA,TGTGCCAGCAGTCCTCGGCGGGGGAGAGACACCGGGGAGCTGTTTTTT,CASSPRRGRDTGELFF
TRBV2,NA,TRBJ1-5,NA,TGTGCCAGCAGGGAGGGGGTTGGCAATCAGCCCCAGCATTTT,CASREGVGNQPQHF
TRBV7-9,NA,TRBJ2-7,many,TGTGCCAGCAGCCCTACAGCGCTGACCTCCTACGAGCAGTACTTC,CASSPTALTSYEQYF
TRBV7-9,NA,TRBJ1-1,many,TGTGCCAGCAGCTCGATGACAGGAAGCACTGAAGCTTTCTTT,CASSSMTGSTEAFF
TRBV5-6,NA,TRBJ2-2,NA,TGTGCCAGCAGCTTGGTCGGGGGCCTGGGGGAGCTGTTTTTT,CASSLVGGLGELFF
TRBV2,TRBD2,TRBJ2-5,few,TGTGCCAGCAGTGAATTTGAGGCTAGCGGGGGGCCGGAGGAAGAGACCCAGTACTTC,CASSEFEASGGPEEETQYF
TRBV5-1,NA,TRBJ1-5,few,TGCGCCAGCAGCTTGACCGGGACACCATATAGCAATCAGCCCCAGCATTTT,CASSLTGTPYSNQPQHF
TRBV12-3/TRBV12-4,NA,TRBJ2-5,few,TGTGCCAGCAGTTTGAGTCAGGGGTTAGAGACCCAGTACTTC,CASSLSQGLETQYF
TRBV20-1,NA,TRBJ1-4,NA,TGCAGTGCACTAGCTGACAGCCCGGATGGAGGTGAAAAACTGTTTTTT,CSALADSPDGGEKLFF
TRBV5-6,TRBD1,TRBJ2-2,NA,TGTGCCAGCAGCTCCGGGACAGGGGCCGGCGGGGAGCTGTTTTTT,CASSSGTGAGGELFF
TRBV7-6,NA,TRBJ2-7,many,TGTGCCAGCAGCTTGACTCCCCCCCCCTACGAGCAGTACTTC,CASSLTPPPYEQYF